The 13 T cell receptor beta chains below come from one sample, sequenced in a study of blood T cell repertoires in COVID-19 (TCRdb year 2020). The method behind the library was the immunoSEQ multiplex PCR assay. TCRdb provides this immuneACCESS table in a form limited to in-frame rearrangements. Some clones are lacking; in checked studies, under half of them reflect an unresolved V gene, and why the rest are absent is not known. The sample profile shows roughly 220,000 clones; approximately 86% of them were found once. The ten largest clones add up to roughly 15% of the sample. Sequencing was carried out using PBMCs or T cells enriched from blood (not recorded which). The source is a woman aged 50 to 65 with acute COVID-19.

The chain has TRBV6-5 and TRBJ2-5, with D tentatively TRBD2 (5 bases). There are 12 residues in the CDR3. Deletions cut 8 bases from V and 2 bases from J, with 9 bases between. Per the germline V gene, CDR1 is MNHEY and CDR2 is SVGAGI. The CDR3 bases are TGTGCCAGCGGACTGGGGCAAGAGACCCAGTACTTC. This sequence encodes CASGLGQETQYF.

The chain combines TRBV30 with TRBJ1-5; TRBD1 might be the D (6 bases). The CDR3 is made up of 16 amino acids. V was cut by 0 bases and J by 0 bases, with 12 bases left in between. In germline, CDR1 is GTSNPN, CDR2 SVGIG (reference sequence). CDR3: CAWSVGGAISNQPQHF. CDR3 bases: TGTGCCTGGAGTGTAGGGGGGGCGATTAGCAATCAGCCCCAGCATTTT.

The chain has TRBV7-9 and TRBJ2-7; 8 nucleotides line up with TRBD2. The germline V gene encodes CDR1 SEHNR and CDR2 FQNEAQ (reference sequence). The CDR3 runs to 16 residues. J lost 4 bases, V lost 5 bases, and 13 bases had no gene match. CDR3: CASSPLGAGVAYEQYF. The CDR3 bases are TGTGCCAGCAGCCCCTTAGGAGCGGGAGTTGCTTACGAGCAGTACTTC.

This clone occurred a few times. V is TRBV7-9 and J is TRBJ1-5; 11 nucleotides match TRBD1. The CDR3 is made up of 16 amino acids. The germline gives CDR1 SEHNR, CDR2 FQNEAQ (reference sequence). The V segment lost 5 bases and the J segment 2 bases; nucleotides outside the gene matches: 5. The CDR3 DNA sequence: TGTGCCAGCAGCGACGGACAGGGGGCTGGCAATCAGCCCCAGCATTTT. Its translation is CASSDGQGAGNQPQHF.

The rearrangement joins TRBV28 to TRBJ2-1; 9 bases are shared with TRBD2. Looked up from germline, CDR1 is MDHEN and CDR2 is SYDVKM. The ends lost 2 bases at V and 7 bases at J; junction bases unmatched: 9. The CDR3 runs to 16 residues. This chain's CDR3 is CASSLEGSGRRNEQFF. CDR3 coding DNA: TGTGCCAGCAGTTTAGAGGGTAGCGGGAGAAGGAATGAGCAGTTCTTC.

The CDR3 DNA sequence: TGTGCCAGCAGCGTAGCGTCAGAGGGGGCCTCTGGAAACACCATATATTTT. Translating it yields CASSVASEGASGNTIYF. The rearrangement links TRBV9 to TRBJ1-3, with TRBD1 identical over 7 bases. Germline loops: CDR1 SGDLS, CDR2 YYNGEE. With V trimmed by 0 bases and J by 0 bases, 6 bases remained unmatched. This CDR3 has 17 amino acids.

This clone was seen a single time. V and J are TRBV5-6 and TRBJ1-5; D might be TRBD1 (5 bases). The V end was cut by 0 bases, the J end by 4 bases, with 23 bases between. The germline gives CDR1 SGHDT, CDR2 YYEEEE. This CDR3 is 19 amino acids long. CDR3 nucleotide sequence: TGTGCCAGCAGCTTGGCCGGTTCTGTAAGGGGTTTAGGGAATCAGCCCCAGCATTTT. This codes for CASSLAGSVRGLGNQPQHF.

CDR3 bases: TGTGCCAGCCGGACGGGGAACTATGGCTACACCTTC. Translating gives CASRTGNYGYTF. The J gene is TRBJ1-2, the V gene TRBV6-5; D not certain. Per the germline V gene, CDR1 is MNHEY and CDR2 is SVGAGI. The CDR3 is made up of 12 amino acids. V dropped 8 bases and J dropped 2 bases, with 9 bases sitting between them.

CDR3 loop: CASSRGSGYSTDTQYF. The DNA for the CDR3 is TGTGCCAGCAGCCGAGGTAGCGGATATAGCACAGATACGCAGTATTTT. The V gene is TRBV7-8, the J gene TRBJ2-3, with D perhaps TRBD2 (6 bases). V was pared by 5 bases and J by 0 bases, with 15 bases between. Germline V lookup: CDR1 SGHVS, CDR2 FQNEAQ. The CDR3 length is 16 residues.

The gene calls are TRBV18 and TRBJ2-4; TRBD2 aligns across 10 bases. Germline V lookup: CDR1 KGHSH, CDR2 LQKENI. The CDR3 is made up of 17 amino acids. With V trimmed by 1 base and J by 6 bases, 9 bases remained unmatched. For the CDR3, the DNA is TGTGCCAGCTCACCACTAGCGGGAGGAGAGGGTAGAAACATTCAGTACTTC. Translated: CASSPLAGGEGRNIQYF.

This clone was observed a single time. The rearrangement joins TRBV6-2 or TRBV6-3 to TRBJ2-1; 10 nucleotides match TRBD2. V was clipped by 2 bases and J by 4 bases; unmatched bases: 2. The CDR3 runs 15 residues. The V gene's germline CDR1 is MNHEY and CDR2 SVGEGT. The CDR3 reads CASSYRTSGYNEQFF. The DNA of the CDR3 is TGTGCCAGCAGTTACCGGACTAGCGGTTACAATGAGCAGTTCTTC.

This clone was seen many times. The V gene is TRBV7-9, the J gene TRBJ2-1; D may be TRBD2 (5 bases). This CDR3 comprises 15 residues. Germline V gene sequence: CDR1 SEHNR, CDR2 FQNEAQ (reference sequence). Trimming cost V 3 bases and J 4 bases, with 13 bases left between them. The DNA of the CDR3 is TGTGCCAGCAGCTTGGTACGGGGTCGATACAATGAGCAGTTCTTC. This gives the protein CASSLVRGRYNEQFF.

The rearrangement joins TRBV5-1 to TRBJ2-7, with 7 bases aligning to TRBD1. The germline V gene encodes CDR1 SGHRS and CDR2 YFSETQ. Trimming removed 4 bases from V and 2 bases from J; junction bases left unmatched: 6. This CDR3 has 14 amino acids. DNA of the CDR3: TGCGCCAGCAGCCCGCAGGGGGTCACCTACGAGCAGTACTTC. Translating it yields CASSPQGVTYEQYF.